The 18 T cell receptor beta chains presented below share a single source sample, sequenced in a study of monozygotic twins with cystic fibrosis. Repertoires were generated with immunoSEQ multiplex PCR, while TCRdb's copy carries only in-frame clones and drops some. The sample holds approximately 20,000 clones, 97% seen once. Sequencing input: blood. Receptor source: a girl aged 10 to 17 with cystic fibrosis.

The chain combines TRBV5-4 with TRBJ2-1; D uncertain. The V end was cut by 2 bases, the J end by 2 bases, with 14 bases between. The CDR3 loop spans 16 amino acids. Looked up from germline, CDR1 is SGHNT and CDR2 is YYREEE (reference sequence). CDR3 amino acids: CASSFDGNSPYNEQFF. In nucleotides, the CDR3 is TGTGCCAGCAGCTTCGACGGCAACAGCCCCTACAATGAGCAGTTCTTC.

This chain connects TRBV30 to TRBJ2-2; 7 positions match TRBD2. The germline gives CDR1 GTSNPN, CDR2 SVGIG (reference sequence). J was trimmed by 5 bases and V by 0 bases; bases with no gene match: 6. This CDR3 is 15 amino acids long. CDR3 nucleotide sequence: TGTGCCTGGAGTGTTTGGGGGAGGGGTACCGGGGAGCTGTTTTTT. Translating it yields CAWSVWGRGTGELFF.

The chain's CDR3 is CASSEAGIRGRYTYEQYF. The CDR3 bases are TGTGCCAGCAGTGAAGCGGGGATTCGCGGGAGGTACACCTACGAGCAGTACTTC. The V call is TRBV2, the J call TRBJ2-7; 8 positions agree with TRBD2. The V and J ends lost 0 bases and 2 bases, in that order; junction bases with no gene match: 12. Germline V gene sequence: CDR1 SNHLY, CDR2 FYNNEI. There are 18 residues in the CDR3.

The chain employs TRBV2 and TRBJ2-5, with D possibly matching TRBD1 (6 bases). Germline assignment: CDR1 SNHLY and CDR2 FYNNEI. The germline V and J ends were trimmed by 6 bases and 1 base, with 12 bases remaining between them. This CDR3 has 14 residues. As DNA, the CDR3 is TGTGCCAGCAGCGACAGGTCCGCCCAAGAGACCCAGTACTTC. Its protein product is CASSDRSAQETQYF.

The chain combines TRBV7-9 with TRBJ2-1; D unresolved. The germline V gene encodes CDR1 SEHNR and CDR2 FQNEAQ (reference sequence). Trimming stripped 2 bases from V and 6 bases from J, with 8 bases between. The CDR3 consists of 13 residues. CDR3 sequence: CASSLSLSNEQFF. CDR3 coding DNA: TGTGCCAGCAGCTTATCACTCTCCAATGAGCAGTTCTTC.

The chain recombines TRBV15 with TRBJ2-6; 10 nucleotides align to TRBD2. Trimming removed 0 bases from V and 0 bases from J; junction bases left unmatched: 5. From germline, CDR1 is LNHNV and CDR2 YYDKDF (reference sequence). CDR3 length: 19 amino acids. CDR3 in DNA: TGTGCCACCAGCAGAGACTATCTAGCGGGGGCCTCTGGGGCCAACGTCCTGACTTTC. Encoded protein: CATSRDYLAGASGANVLTF.

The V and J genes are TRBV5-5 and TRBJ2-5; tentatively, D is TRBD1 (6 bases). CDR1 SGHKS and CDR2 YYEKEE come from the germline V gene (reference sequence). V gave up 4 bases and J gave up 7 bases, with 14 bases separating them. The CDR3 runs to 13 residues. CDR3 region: CASSASGEWTQYF. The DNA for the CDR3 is TGTGCCAGCAGCGCATCAGGGGAATGGACCCAGTACTTC.

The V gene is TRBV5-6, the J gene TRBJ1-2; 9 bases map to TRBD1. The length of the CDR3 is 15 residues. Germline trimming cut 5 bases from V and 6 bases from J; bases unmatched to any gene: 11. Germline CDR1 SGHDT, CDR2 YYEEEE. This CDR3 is CASSGRKQGAHGYTF. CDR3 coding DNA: TGTGCCAGCAGTGGGAGGAAACAGGGGGCTCATGGCTACACCTTC.

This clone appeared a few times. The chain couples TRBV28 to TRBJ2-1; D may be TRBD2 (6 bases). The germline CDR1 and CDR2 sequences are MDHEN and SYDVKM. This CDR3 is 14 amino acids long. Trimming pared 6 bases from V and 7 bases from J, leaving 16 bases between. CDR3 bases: TGTGCCAGCAGGGAGGGCGGCGGGTTGAATGAGCAGTTCTTC. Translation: CASREGGGLNEQFF.

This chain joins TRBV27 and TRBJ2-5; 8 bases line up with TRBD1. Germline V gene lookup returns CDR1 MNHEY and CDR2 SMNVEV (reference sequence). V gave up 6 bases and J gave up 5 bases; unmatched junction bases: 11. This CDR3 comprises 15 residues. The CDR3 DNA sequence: TGTGCCAGCAGACCAGGGGGCGCTCTGGGTGAGACCCAGTACTTC. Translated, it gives CASRPGGALGETQYF.

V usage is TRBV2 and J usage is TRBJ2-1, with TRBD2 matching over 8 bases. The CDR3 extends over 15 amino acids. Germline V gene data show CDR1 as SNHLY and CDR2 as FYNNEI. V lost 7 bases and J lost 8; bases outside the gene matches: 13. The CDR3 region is CASNLLAEGGDEQFF. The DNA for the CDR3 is TGTGCCAGCAACCTACTAGCGGAAGGGGGAGATGAGCAGTTCTTC.

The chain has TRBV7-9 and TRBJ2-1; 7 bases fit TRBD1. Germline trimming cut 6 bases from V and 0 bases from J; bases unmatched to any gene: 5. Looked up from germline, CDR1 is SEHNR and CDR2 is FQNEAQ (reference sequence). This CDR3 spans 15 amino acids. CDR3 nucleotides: TGTGCCAGCAGTTACCGACAGGGCTCCTACAATGAGCAGTTCTTC. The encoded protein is CASSYRQGSYNEQFF.

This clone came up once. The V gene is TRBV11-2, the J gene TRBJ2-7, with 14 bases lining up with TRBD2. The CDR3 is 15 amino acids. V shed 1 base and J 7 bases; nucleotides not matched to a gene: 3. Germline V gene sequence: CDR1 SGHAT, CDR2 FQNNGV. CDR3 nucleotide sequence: TGTGCCAGCAGCTTAGTGGGACTAGCGGGAGATGAGCAGTACTTC. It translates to CASSLVGLAGDEQYF.

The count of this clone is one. DNA of the CDR3: TGTGCCAGCAGCTTAGGGACCCGGTGGAACACTGAAGCTTTCTTT. This translates into CASSLGTRWNTEAFF. The chain is built from TRBV5-6 and TRBJ1-1; TRBD1 might be the D (5 bases). CDR3 size: 15 residues. The germline CDR1 and CDR2 sequences are SGHDT and YYEEEE. V was clipped by 2 bases and J by 1 base, with 12 bases between them.

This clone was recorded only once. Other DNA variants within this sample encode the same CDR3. Here the CDR3 reads CASSVGGDYTEAFF. CDR3 DNA: TGTGCCAGCAGCGTAGGAGGAGACTACACTGAAGCTTTCTTT. The V and J genes are TRBV9 and TRBJ1-1, with no clear D. The V end was cut by 0 bases, the J end by 3 bases, with 9 bases between. The CDR3 length is 14 residues. The V gene's germline CDR1 is SGDLS and CDR2 YYNGEE.

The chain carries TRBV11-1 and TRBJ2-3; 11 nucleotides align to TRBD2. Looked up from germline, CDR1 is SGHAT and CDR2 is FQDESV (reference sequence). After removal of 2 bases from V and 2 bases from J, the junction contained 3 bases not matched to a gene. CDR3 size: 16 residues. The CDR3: CASSLLGLAVTDTQYF. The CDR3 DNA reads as TGTGCCAGCAGCTTATTGGGACTAGCGGTCACAGATACGCAGTATTTT.

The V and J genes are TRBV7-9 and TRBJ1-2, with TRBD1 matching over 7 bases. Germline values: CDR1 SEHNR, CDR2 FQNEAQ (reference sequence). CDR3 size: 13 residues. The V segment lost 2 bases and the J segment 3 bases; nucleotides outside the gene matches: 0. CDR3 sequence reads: CASSLTGDYGYTF. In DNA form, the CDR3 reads TGTGCCAGCAGCTTAACAGGGGACTATGGCTACACCTTC. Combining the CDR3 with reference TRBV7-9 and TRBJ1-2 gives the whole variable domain DTGVSQNPRHKITKRGQNVTFRCDPISEHNRLYWYRQTLGQGPEFLTYFQNEAQLEKSRLLSDRFSAERPKGSFSTLEIQRTEQGDSAMYLCASSLTGDYGYTFGSGTRLTVV.

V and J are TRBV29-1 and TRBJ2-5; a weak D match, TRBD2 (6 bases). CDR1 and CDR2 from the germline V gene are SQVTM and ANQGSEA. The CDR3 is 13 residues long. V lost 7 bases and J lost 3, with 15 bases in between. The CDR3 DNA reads TGCAGCGGCGGTGGTGGGGGGAAAGAGACCCAGTACTTC. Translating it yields CSGGGGGKETQYF.